Each of the 18 T cell receptor beta chains below was sequenced from the same sample in a study of T cells in Graves' hyperthyroidism and ophthalmopathy. RNA transcripts provided the source from which TCR beta CDR3 regions were amplified. The HTBI primer set drove a first-round RT-PCR of the TCR CDR3. TCRdb fed the multiplex PCR reads into MiXCR, producing one record per CDR3 protein. The profile covers 500,000 to 700,000 distinct CDR3 sequences, with around 17% appearing a single time and about 18% taken by the ten largest. Sequenced: blood. Receptors originate from a woman younger than 35 with Graves' hyperthyroidism.

This clonotype was counted at least ten times. This chain uses TRBV7-9 with TRBJ2-7; possible D gene TRBD2, 5 bases. The CDR3 has 16 amino acids. Germline CDR1 and CDR2: SEHNR and FQNEAQ (reference sequence). The V gene lost 2 bases and the J gene lost 1 base, with 15 bases spanning the gap. The CDR3 is CASSLTGLTRSYEQYF. The CDR3 DNA follows: TGTGCCAGCAGCTTAACCGGACTGACAAGATCCTACGAGCAGTACTTC.

The count of this clonotype is one. This chain joins TRBV9 and TRBJ1-1; no definite D call. Germline V gene sequence: CDR1 SGDLS, CDR2 YYNGEE. CDR3 length: 13 amino acids. Trimming took 0 bases from V and 7 from J, leaving 10 bases between them. The CDR3 bases are TGTGCCAGCAGCGTAGAGCATGGATTTGAAGCTTTCTTT. Protein: CASSVEHGFEAFF.

This clonotype was detected ten times or more. The V call is TRBV29-1, the J call TRBJ2-3, with 7 bases that match TRBD2. The V segment lost 8 bases and the J segment 2 bases; nucleotides outside the gene matches: 13. The germline V gene has CDR1 SQVTM and CDR2 ANQGSEA. This CDR3 contains 15 residues. The CDR3 sequence is CSTGGRVSLTDTQYF. The CDR3 bases are TGCAGCACCGGGGGGAGGGTGTCTCTCACAGATACGCAGTATTTT.

This clonotype occurred many times. The chain recombines TRBV20-1 with TRBJ1-2, with D unclear. V was pared by 0 bases and J by 3 bases, with 8 bases between. Germline CDR1 and CDR2: DFQATT and SNEGSKA (reference sequence). This CDR3 contains 13 residues. CDR3 sequence reads: CSARDAGYYGYTF. CDR3 sequence (DNA): TGCAGTGCTAGAGATGCGGGTTACTATGGCTACACCTTC.

This clonotype turned up a few times. The V call is TRBV20-1, the J call TRBJ2-1; the D is unclear. V shed 1 base and J shed 0 bases, with 4 bases lying between them. CDR3 length: 13 residues. The germline V gene encodes CDR1 DFQATT and CDR2 SNEGSKA (reference sequence). CDR3: CSARGISYNEQFF. Written as DNA, the CDR3 is TGCAGTGCTAGAGGGATCTCCTACAATGAGCAGTTCTTC.

Notes on this clonotype: Since a much larger clone is just one base distant, this may be a read error. V is TRBV7-6 and J is TRBJ1-1; 7 nucleotides match TRBD1. In germline, CDR1 is SGHVS, CDR2 FNYEAQ. CDR3 length equals 16 residues. The CDR3 spells CAGSSYRGGMNTEAFF. Written as DNA, the CDR3 is TGTGCCGGCAGCTCCTACAGGGGTGGGATGAACACTGAAGCTTTCTTT. Drawing the rest from reference TRBV7-6 and TRBJ1-1, the complete variable domain is GAGVSQSPRYKVTKRGQDVALRCDPISGHVSLYWYRQALGQGPEFLTYFNYEAQQDKSGLPNDRFSAERPEGSISTLTIQRTEQRDSAMYRCAGSSYRGGMNTEAFFGQGTRLTVV.

The chain couples TRBV7-3 to TRBJ2-1; 8 bases agree with TRBD2. Per the germline V gene, CDR1 is SGHTA and CDR2 is FQGTGA. There are 16 residues in the CDR3. V was pared by 0 bases and J by 4 bases, with 5 bases of the junction left unmatched. The CDR3 sequence is CASSLTRTSSYNEQFF. The CDR3 nucleotides are TGTGCCAGCAGCTTAACTCGGACTAGCAGTTACAATGAGCAGTTCTTC.

This clonotype was detected ten times or more. This chain connects TRBV29-1 to TRBJ2-7, with 7 positions matching TRBD1. Germline CDR1 reads SQVTM; CDR2 reads ANQGSEA. The CDR3 runs 14 residues. V shed 6 bases and J 1 base; nucleotides not matched to a gene: 9. Written as DNA, the CDR3 is TGCAGCGTAACAGGGGATCGTGATTCCTACGAGCAGTACTTC. The encoded protein is CSVTGDRDSYEQYF.

V and J are TRBV29-1 and TRBJ1-4, with a weak D call TRBD1 (6 bases). V shed 6 bases and J shed 0 bases, with 11 bases lying between them. CDR1 is SQVTM, CDR2 ANQGSEA, per germline. The CDR3 contains 14 residues. The CDR3 protein is CSVADSPTNEKLFF. The CDR3, as DNA: TGCAGCGTGGCGGACAGCCCAACTAATGAAAAACTGTTTTTT.

The chain has TRBV7-6 and TRBJ2-2, with D uncertain. Trimming removed 8 bases from V and 1 base from J, with 8 bases in between. CDR1 and CDR2 from the germline V gene are SGHVS and FNYEAQ. This CDR3 spans 13 amino acids. CDR3 residues: CASLEVNTGELFF. CDR3 coding DNA: TGTGCCAGCCTCGAGGTGAACACCGGGGAGCTGTTTTTT.

The chain has TRBV20-1 and TRBJ2-7; possibly TRBD1 for D (5 bases). The CDR3 is made up of 16 amino acids. The germline gives CDR1 DFQATT, CDR2 SNEGSKA (reference sequence). Deletions cut 3 bases from V and 2 bases from J, with 20 bases between. DNA of the CDR3: TGCAGTGCTAGCCCCTGGACATCCCGTACTACCTACGAGCAGTACTTC. Its protein product is CSASPWTSRTTYEQYF.

This clonotype was seen many times. This chain uses TRBV7-2 with TRBJ2-5, with 8 bases aligning to TRBD1. The V gene end was trimmed by 4 bases and the J gene end by 3 bases; junction bases not matched to a gene: 1. The CDR3 contains 13 residues. Germline V gene lookup returns CDR1 SGHTA and CDR2 FQGNSA. CDR3 protein: CASSSGQEETQYF. CDR3 in DNA: TGTGCCAGCAGCTCGGGACAGGAAGAGACCCAGTACTTC.

As regards this clonotype: Since a much larger clone is just one base distant, this may be a read error. Because it lacks the conserved phenylalanine or tryptophan at the end, this CDR3 is likely a read error. As DNA, the CDR3 is TGTGCCAGCAGCTTAGTTTCGGGAGGCTCCTACGAGCAGTACCTC. Encoded protein: CASSLVSGGSYEQYL. The V and J genes are TRBV7-2 and TRBJ2-7, with 7 bases that match TRBD2. The CDR3 contains 15 residues. V shed 1 base and J 0 bases; nucleotides not matched to a gene: 3. In germline, CDR1 is SGHTA, CDR2 FQGNSA.

This clonotype was counted a few times. The chain carries TRBV24-1 and TRBJ2-7, with D possibly TRBD2 on 5 matching bases. Trimming cost V 4 bases and J 5 bases, with 14 bases left between them. Germline V gene data show CDR1 as KGHDR and CDR2 as SFDVKD. The CDR3 contains 14 residues. CDR3 sequence (DNA): TGTGCCACCAGTGACCCAGGCAGGCGGGACGAGCAGTACTTC. Amino acid sequence: CATSDPGRRDEQYF.

The rearrangement links TRBV4-3 to TRBJ2-7; 10 positions match TRBD1. The V gene end was trimmed by 0 bases and the J gene end by 3 bases; junction bases not matched to a gene: 5. The germline V gene encodes CDR1 LGHNA and CDR2 YSLEER. This CDR3 region has 16 residues. The CDR3 DNA reads as TGCGCCAGCAGCCAAGATGGAGGACAGGGGGGCTACGAGCAGTACTTC. It translates to CASSQDGGQGGYEQYF.

CDR3 in DNA: TGTGCCAGCAGCCCACAGGGGGCGAGGTCAGATACGCAGTATTTT. Protein product: CASSPQGARSDTQYF. V gene TRBV7-9 combines with J gene TRBJ2-3; 9 bases align to TRBD1. The CDR3 is 15 amino acids. V lost 5 bases, J lost 4 bases, and 7 bases stayed unmatched. Germline V CDR1 and CDR2: SEHNR, FQNEAQ (reference sequence).

Many counts were recorded for this clonotype. The chain employs TRBV12-3 or TRBV12-4 and TRBJ1-1; 9 bases are a match to TRBD1. V lost 7 bases and J lost 1; bases outside the gene matches: 7. The CDR3 has 15 residues. The chain's CDR3 is CASTLQGARNTEAFF. The CDR3 DNA is TGTGCCAGCACCCTACAGGGGGCGCGGAACACTGAAGCTTTCTTT.

The table lists this clonotype with many counts. The chain combines TRBV30 with TRBJ1-2; D not resolved. Germline V gene sequence: CDR1 GTSNPN, CDR2 SVGIG (reference sequence). The CDR3 spans 14 residues. V lost 1 base to trimming and J lost 2 bases, with 11 bases between them. CDR3 sequence: CAWSDRPLNYGYTF. CDR3 bases: TGTGCCTGGAGTGACCGACCGCTCAACTATGGCTACACCTTC.